The 8 T cell receptor beta chains below all came from one sample that was sequenced in a study of T cell responses to AZD1222 COVID-19 vaccine. TCRdb keeps only in-frame clones here, not all; method: immunoSEQ multiplex PCR. The sample lists approximately 160,000 clones, 90% occurring once. The sequencing here drew on peripheral blood, taken on day 0 of AZD1222 vaccination. The receptors shown here come from an adult in good health.

V and J are TRBV7-2 and TRBJ2-3; 7 bases align to TRBD2. Germline V gives CDR1 SGHTA, CDR2 FQGNSA. Trimming at V came to 5 bases and at J to 0 bases, leaving 14 bases not matched to a gene. CDR3 length: 18 residues. For the CDR3, the DNA is TGTGCCAGCAGCCTACCGATCGAGCGGGGACTCAGCACAGATACGCAGTATTTT. This gives the protein CASSLPIERGLSTDTQYF.

The chain uses TRBV20-1 and TRBJ2-1; the D is unclear. V was pared by 5 bases and J by 0 bases, with 8 bases between. Germline V lookup: CDR1 DFQATT, CDR2 SNEGSKA (reference sequence). The CDR3 spans 13 residues. CDR3 in DNA: TGCAGTGCTGGTGGAAGCTCCTACAATGAGCAGTTCTTC. This translates into CSAGGSSYNEQFF.

The rearrangement links TRBV11-3 to TRBJ1-4, with D tentatively TRBD1 (5 bases). The CDR3 contains 17 residues. Germline CDR1 reads SGHNT; CDR2 reads YENEEA. V lost 5 bases to trimming and J lost 3 bases, with 19 bases between them. The CDR3 reads CASSPAARRVPNEKLFF. The CDR3 bases are TGTGCCAGCAGCCCCGCCGCACGCAGGGTTCCTAATGAAAAACTGTTTTTT.

This clone was recorded only once. The gene calls are TRBV3-1 (or the pseudogene TRBV3-2) and TRBJ2-5, with 10 bases aligning to TRBD1. The CDR3 runs 15 residues. CDR1 is LGHDT, CDR2 YNNKEL, per germline (reference sequence). V shed 2 bases, J shed 5 bases, and the junction held 5 bases outside the gene matches. The CDR3 spells CASSQTGQGWETQYF. As DNA, the CDR3 is TGTGCCAGCAGCCAAACGGGACAGGGGTGGGAGACCCAGTACTTC.

The CDR3, as DNA: TGTGCCAGCAGCAAAGGGGGGACTCCCCCGGAGCAGTTCTTC. It yields the protein CASSKGGTPPEQFF. The chain is built from TRBV21-1 and TRBJ2-1; TRBD2 is the table's D call and was not checked against the DNA. TRBV21-1 is flagged as a pseudogene. The CDR3 totals 14 residues.

V usage is TRBV10-3 and J usage is TRBJ2-5; D remains unclear. This CDR3 has 14 amino acids. CDR1 and CDR2 from the germline V gene are ENHRY and SYGVKD. The V and J ends lost 4 bases and 2 bases respectively, with 11 bases between them. The CDR3 spells CAISAVGSQETQYF. The DNA for the CDR3 is TGTGCCATCAGTGCGGTGGGGTCACAAGAGACCCAGTACTTC.

The chain carries TRBV15 and TRBJ2-3, with a possible D match to TRBD2 (6 bases). The V end lost 3 bases, the J end lost 2 bases, and 15 bases lay between the germline ends. CDR3 length: 16 residues. The germline CDR1 and CDR2 sequences are LNHNV and YYDKDF (reference sequence). The CDR3 DNA reads TGTGCCACCAGCAGGTGGGACTTAGAGCCCACAGATACGCAGTATTTT. This encodes CATSRWDLEPTDTQYF.

The chain recombines TRBV7-8 with TRBJ1-6; the match to TRBD1 covers 11 bases. V lost 1 base, J lost 10 bases, and 0 bases stayed unmatched. CDR1 and CDR2 (germline): SGHVS, FQNEAQ. The CDR3 has 14 residues. The CDR3 loop reads CASSLGTGGSPLHF. CDR3 DNA sequence: TGTGCCAGCAGCTTAGGGACAGGGGGCTCACCCCTCCACTTT. The whole variable domain, filled in from reference TRBV7-8 and TRBJ1-6, reads GAGVSQSPRYKVAKRGQDVALRCDPISGHVSLFWYQQALGQGPEFLTYFQNEAQLDKSGLPSDRFFAERPEGSVSTLKIQRTQQEDSAVYLCASSLGTGGSPLHFGNGTRLTVT.